This T cell receptor (beta chain) stems from a study of T cell responses to AZD1222 COVID-19 vaccine. Germline CDR1 SGDLS, CDR2 YYNGEE. Trimming took 3 bases from V and 6 from J; bases not matched to a gene: 14. The CDR3 loop spans 17 amino acids. The data were produced by immunoSEQ multiplex PCR, yet TCRdb's version contains in-frame clones alone and is incomplete. The data hold some 140,000 clones, with around 90% observed a single time. Sample: peripheral blood, taken on day 0 of AZD1222 vaccination. The rearrangement joins TRBV9 to TRBJ2-2, with 7 bases lining up with TRBD2. This clonotype was sampled from an adult in good health. CDR3 DNA: TGTGCCAGCAGCGAAAAGCCCCGGCGGGAGTTCTCCGGGGAGCTGTTTTTT. Residues: CASSEKPRREFSGELFF.